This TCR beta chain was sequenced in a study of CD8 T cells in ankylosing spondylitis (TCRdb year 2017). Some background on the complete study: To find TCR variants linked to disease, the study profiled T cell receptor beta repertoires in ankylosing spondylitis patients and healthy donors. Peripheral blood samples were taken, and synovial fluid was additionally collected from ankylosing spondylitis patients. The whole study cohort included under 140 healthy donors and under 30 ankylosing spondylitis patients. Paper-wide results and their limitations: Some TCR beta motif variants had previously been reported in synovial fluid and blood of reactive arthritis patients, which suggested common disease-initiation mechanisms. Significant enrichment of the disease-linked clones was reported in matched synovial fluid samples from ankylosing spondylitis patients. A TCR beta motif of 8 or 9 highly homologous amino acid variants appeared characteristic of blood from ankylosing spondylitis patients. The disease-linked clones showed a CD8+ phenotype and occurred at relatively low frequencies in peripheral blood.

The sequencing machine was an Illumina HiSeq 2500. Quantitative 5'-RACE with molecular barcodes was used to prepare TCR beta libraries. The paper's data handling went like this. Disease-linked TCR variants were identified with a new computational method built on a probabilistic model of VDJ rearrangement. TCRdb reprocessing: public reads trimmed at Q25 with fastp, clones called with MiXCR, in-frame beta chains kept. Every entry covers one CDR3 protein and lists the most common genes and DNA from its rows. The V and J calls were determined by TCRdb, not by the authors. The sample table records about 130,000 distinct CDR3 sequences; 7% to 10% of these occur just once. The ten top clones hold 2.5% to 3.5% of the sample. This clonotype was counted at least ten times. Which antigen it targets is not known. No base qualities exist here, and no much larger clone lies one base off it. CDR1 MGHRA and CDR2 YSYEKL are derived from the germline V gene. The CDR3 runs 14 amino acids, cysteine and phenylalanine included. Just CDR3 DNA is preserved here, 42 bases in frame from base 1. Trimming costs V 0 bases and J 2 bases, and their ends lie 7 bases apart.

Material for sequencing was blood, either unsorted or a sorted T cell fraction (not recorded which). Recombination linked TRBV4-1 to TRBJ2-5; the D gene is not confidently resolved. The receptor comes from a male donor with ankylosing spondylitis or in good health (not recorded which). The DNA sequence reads TGCGCCAGCAGCCAAGATTCGTTTCAAGAGACCCAGTACTTC. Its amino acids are CASSQDSFQETQYF.